What follows describes a single T cell receptor (beta chain). Its antigen remains unknown. Generated by immunoSEQ multiplex PCR, the TCRdb table keeps only in-frame clones and is missing some. The sample lists tens of thousands of clones, 90% to 95% occurring once. This sample was included in a study of cytomegalovirus exposure and HLA in healthy donors. Turning to the study itself: It was reported in a later analysis that the same platform had been used for the 120 validation repertoires as for the roughly 710 first-cohort repertoires. Study outcomes and limitations: Subsequent analysis found a tendency for first-cohort TCR clusters to co-occur within the 95 to 150 validation repertoires. Despite most TCR sequences being rare, some public TCRs occurred in many donors.

The germline V gene has CDR1 SGHRS and CDR2 YFSETQ. The CDR3 extends over 15 amino acids. J was trimmed by 5 bases and V by 3 bases; bases with no gene match: 8. The sample consisted of PBMCs. This chain uses TRBV5-1 with TRBJ2-5; 9 bases align to TRBD1. The source is a woman aged 18-29 years in good health and CMV-seropositive. CDR3 bases: TGCGCCAGCAGCTCGTCCGGGACAGGGTCGGAGACCCAGTACTTC. This encodes CASSSSGTGSETQYF.